These 4 T cell receptor beta chains were sequenced from one sample in a study of blood T cell repertoires in COVID-19. Clones were sequenced by immunoSEQ multiplex PCR, and TCRdb holds only the in-frame ones, with some missing. The sample has about 300,000 clones, 85% to 90% seen once. Input material: PBMCs or T cells enriched from blood (not recorded which). These receptors originate from a woman aged 18-29 years who had recovered from COVID-19.

This CDR3 reads CASSKDPPGGLPGSNEQFF. CDR3 DNA sequence: TGTGCCAGCAGCAAAGACCCGCCGGGAGGTCTCCCAGGATCCAATGAGCAGTTCTTC. The gene calls are TRBV21-1 and TRBJ2-1; the table's D call TRBD2 went unverified against the DNA. TRBV21-1 is termed a pseudogene. The CDR3 loop spans 19 amino acids.

This clone was seen only a few times. This rearrangement joins TRBV6-5 to TRBJ1-5, with TRBD1 as a possible D gene (6 bases). The CDR3 extends over 13 amino acids. Between the trimmed V and J ends, which lost 6 bases and 3 bases, there was a span of 9 bases. Germline V CDR1 and CDR2: MNHEY, SVGAGI. The CDR3 reads CASRQGHNQPQHF. As DNA, the CDR3 is TGTGCCAGCAGACAGGGCCACAATCAGCCCCAGCATTTT.

The V gene is TRBV5-1, the J gene TRBJ2-3, with TRBD2 matching over 7 bases. Germline V gene lookup returns CDR1 SGHRS and CDR2 YFSETQ. The V gene end was trimmed by 4 bases and the J gene end by 3 bases; junction bases not matched to a gene: 8. The CDR3 length is 15 residues. This CDR3 reads CASSGGGSWTDTQYF. As DNA, the CDR3 is TGCGCCAGCAGCGGCGGGGGATCGTGGACAGATACGCAGTATTTT.

This clone was recorded only once. The V and J genes are TRBV5-1 and TRBJ1-1, with TRBD1 matching over 7 bases. Trimming took 0 bases from V and 3 from J; bases not matched to a gene: 5. Per germline, CDR1 SGHRS and CDR2 YFSETQ. This CDR3 spans 15 amino acids. CDR3 bases: TGCGCCAGCAGCTTGGCGGGACAGTCCTACACTGAAGCTTTCTTT. Its protein is CASSLAGQSYTEAFF.